A single sample is the source of the 9 T cell receptor beta chains below, sequenced in a study of T cell changes during pregnancy in multiple sclerosis. TCRdb's copy holds only in-frame clones and misses some; the assay was immunoSEQ multiplex PCR. Among fewer than 50,000 clones listed, 91% were seen once. The sample consisted of CD4+ T cells from peripheral blood mononuclear cells, taken in the second trimester of pregnancy. The receptors derive from a female donor in good health, enrolled as a control in a pregnancy study.

V is TRBV30 and J is TRBJ1-3, with D unresolved. V was cut by 5 bases and J by 0 bases, with 11 bases left in between. This CDR3 has 14 amino acids. CDR1 is GTSNPN, CDR2 SVGIG, per germline (reference sequence). The CDR3 loop is CAWGLGSSGNTIYF. CDR3 nucleotides: TGTGCCTGGGGACTCGGCTCCTCTGGAAACACCATATATTTT.

The gene calls are TRBV7-2 and TRBJ2-5, with unresolved D. Germline lookup yields CDR1 SGHTA and CDR2 FQGNSA. This CDR3 has 13 residues. Trimming cost V 6 bases and J 2 bases, with 10 bases left between them. The CDR3 spells CASSMTVQETQYF. CDR3 coding DNA: TGTGCCAGCAGTATGACTGTTCAAGAGACCCAGTACTTC. Supplemented by reference TRBV7-2 and TRBJ2-5, the full variable domain reads GAGVSQSPSNKVTEKGKDVELRCDPISGHTALYWYRQSLGQGLEFLIYFQGNSAPDKSGLPSDRFSAERTGGSVSTLTIQRTQQEDSAVYLCASSMTVQETQYFGPGTRLLVL.

This chain uses TRBV5-6 with TRBJ2-1; 7 nucleotides match TRBD2. The CDR3 is 18 amino acids. V gave up 3 bases and J gave up 0 bases; unmatched junction bases: 12. In germline, CDR1 is SGHDT, CDR2 YYEEEE. The CDR3 is CASSSGTKPAGSYNEQFF. CDR3 in DNA: TGTGCCAGCAGCTCCGGGACTAAACCCGCCGGCTCCTACAATGAGCAGTTCTTC.

The chain links TRBV18 to TRBJ1-5; 9 bases fit TRBD1. The germline V gene encodes CDR1 KGHSH and CDR2 LQKENI. This CDR3 has 17 residues. Trimming at V came to 5 bases and at J to 0 bases, leaving 8 bases not matched to a gene. In DNA form, the CDR3 reads TGTGCCAGCTCAACGGGACAGGGAGCGTATAGCAATCAGCCCCAGCATTTT. This gives the protein CASSTGQGAYSNQPQHF.

The chain is built from TRBV28 and TRBJ1-6; D may be TRBD1 (5 bases). CDR1 and CDR2 from the germline V gene are MDHEN and SYDVKM. The V and J ends lost 2 bases and 4 bases respectively, with 12 bases between them. The CDR3 contains 16 residues. CDR3 sequence reads: CASSLPGVRYNSPLHF. DNA for the CDR3: TGTGCCAGCAGTTTACCGGGGGTTCGTTATAATTCACCCCTCCACTTT.

This clone was seen only a few times. CDR3 sequence (DNA): TGCAGCATAATAACAGGGGGCACTGAAGCTTTCTTT. This sequence encodes CSIITGGTEAFF. The V and J genes are TRBV29-1 and TRBJ1-1, with 8 bases fitting TRBD1. The CDR3 covers 12 residues. The V and J ends lost 8 bases and 4 bases, in that order; junction bases with no gene match: 6. Germline CDR1 is SQVTM and CDR2 is ANQGSEA.

The chain links TRBV7-6 to TRBJ2-2; possible D gene TRBD1, 5 bases. The CDR3 runs to 15 residues. Germline CDR1 SGHVS, CDR2 FNYEAQ. With 1 base removed from V and 2 bases from J, the gap between germline ends came to 8 bases. The CDR3 is CASSLEGANTGELFF. CDR3 in DNA: TGTGCCAGCAGCTTAGAAGGGGCCAACACCGGGGAGCTGTTTTTT.

V usage is TRBV6-5 and J usage is TRBJ1-2; D uncertain. From germline, CDR1 is MNHEY and CDR2 SVGAGI. V shed 5 bases and J shed 4 bases, with 11 bases lying between them. This CDR3 is built from 13 residues. In DNA, the CDR3 is TGTGCCAGCAGTAAATTACAGTTCTATGGCTACACCTTC. Translating it yields CASSKLQFYGYTF.

J is TRBJ2-7 and V is TRBV4-1, with a possible D match to TRBD1 (6 bases). The germline V and J ends were trimmed by 4 bases and 3 bases, with 25 bases remaining between them. Germline lookup yields CDR1 MGHRA and CDR2 YSYEKL. The CDR3 loop spans 18 amino acids. The CDR3 sequence: CASSRTFSRNVDSYEQYF. CDR3 nucleotide sequence: TGCGCCAGCAGCCGAACCTTCTCCAGGAACGTGGACAGCTACGAGCAGTACTTC.